The rows below give T cell receptor beta chains drawn from one sample of a study of tumor-infiltrating lymphocytes in primary liver carcinoma. TCRdb processed the multiplex PCR reads anew with MiXCR; each CDR3 protein has one entry. In the table there are around 22,000 distinct CDR3 sequences, about 84% of which are singletons. Sample: liver tumor tissue from sampling region 2. Every receptor here comes from a woman aged 25 to 45 with primary liver carcinoma and hepatitis B virus infection. CDR3s include the opening cysteine and the closing phenylalanine or tryptophan. D genes are given only for firm matches. Some rows mark clone size as missing; the rest say once, few, many or name a class of expanded clone.

D gene	V gene	clone size	J gene	CDR3 protein	CDR3 DNA
TRBD1	TRBV4-2	.	TRBJ2-7	CASSLEHLGQGRPREQYF	TGTGCCAGCAGCCTGGAACACTTAGGACAGGGGAGACCGCGCGAGCAGTACTTC
.	TRBV7-9	.	TRBJ2-2	CASSRWDQGKNLLTGELFF	TGTGCCAGCAGTCGGTGGGACCAGGGGAAGAACCTCTTAACCGGGGAGCTGTTTTTT
.	TRBV30	.	TRBJ2-3	CAWSSVEGIAYMQYF	TGTGCCTGGAGTTCTGTCGAGGGGATTGCATATATGCAGTATTTT
.	TRBV11-2	.	TRBJ2-5	CTSSPRQIESQYF	TGTACCAGTAGCCCTAGACAGATAGAGAGCCAGTACTTC
.	TRBV10-2	.	TRBJ2-5	CANTPSAGFQGTQYF	TGCGCCAACACCCCATCAGCGGGCTTCCAAGGGACCCAGTACTTC
.	TRBV25-1	.	TRBJ2-2	CAFHGALSPYTGGLFF	TGTGCCTTTCATGGCGCTTTGTCGCCTTACACCGGGGGGCTGTTTTTT
.	TRBV11-2	.	TRBJ2-5	CASSSPGSWEAQCF	TGTGCCAGCAGCTCTCCGGGGAGCTGGGAGGCCCAGTGTTTC
.	TRBV7-9	.	TRBJ2-3	CASTPRGGKPTDTLYF	TGTGCCAGCACACCCAGGGGGGGGAAACCCACAGATACGCTGTATTTT
TRBD1	TRBV7-9	.	TRBJ2-2	CAGSFTGGTGELFF	TGTGCCGGCAGCTTTACAGGGGGCACAGGGGAGCTGTTTTTT
.	TRBV6-6	.	TRBJ2-3	CASSPSDYGPFTDTQYF	TGTGCCAGCAGCCCATCAGATTACGGACCATTCACAGATACGCAGTATTTT
.	TRBV28	.	TRBJ2-6	CVSGRDETSGANVLAF	TGTGTCAGCGGGCGGGACGAAACCTCTGGGGCCAACGTCCTGGCTTTC
.	TRBV15	once	TRBJ1-2	CATSCPGINYGYTF	TGTGCCACCAGCTGCCCCGGGATTAACTATGGTTACACCTTC
TRBD2	TRBV5-1	.	TRBJ2-1	CASSLGGTSGRNEQLF	TGCGCCAGCAGCTTGGGGGGGACTAGCGGGAGGAATGAGCAGCTCTTC
.	TRBV5-1	.	TRBJ2-7	CTSSLEGGNYEQYF	TGCACTAGCAGCTTGGAAGGGGGCAACTACGAGCAGTACTTC
TRBD1	TRBV6-2/TRBV6-3	.	TRBJ2-7	CASAFTPGTGDYEQYF	TGTGCCAGTGCCTTTACTCCTGGGACAGGAGACTACGAGCAGTATTTC
TRBD1	TRBV6-5	few	TRBJ2-2	CASSPRTGLTGELFF	TGTGCCAGTAGTCCGCGGACAGGGCTCACCGGGGAACTGTTTTTT
.	TRBV6-5	.	TRBJ2-7	CASSYKDSSYYERHF	TGTGCCAGCAGTTACAAGGACAGCAGCTACTACGAGCGGCACTTC
.	TRBV11-2	.	TRBJ1-1	CASSLIIGRLNEAFF	TGTGCTAGCAGCTTAATAATAGGGAGGTTAAATGAAGCTTTCTTT
.	TRBV6-5	.	TRBJ1-5	CACSYYPVGNSNQPQHF	TGTGCCTGTAGTTACTATCCGGTCGGAAATAGCAATCAGCCCCAGCACTTT
.	TRBV7-9	.	TRBJ2-6	CASSPRGVNVLIF	TGTGCCAGCAGCCCCCGCGGAGTCAACGTCCTGATTTTC
.	TRBV4-3	.	TRBJ2-7	CASSQTVTGDHISYEEYF	TGCGCCAGCAGCCAAACTGTGACGGGGGATCACATTAGCTACGAGGAGTACTTC
TRBD1	TRBV11-2	.	TRBJ1-1	CASSPRTGWVTEAFF	TGTGCCAGCAGCCCCAGGACAGGGTGGGTCACTGAAGCTTTCTTT
.	TRBV9	.	TRBJ2-1	CPSSGNPNAESSYSEQFF	TGTCCCAGCAGCGGAAACCCTAACGCGGAGAGCTCCTACAGTGAGCAGTTCTTC
TRBD1	TRBV29-1	many	TRBJ2-3	CSAGQGDISDTQYF	TGCAGCGCTGGACAGGGTGACATCTCCGATACGCAGTATTTT
TRBD2	TRBV30	.	TRBJ2-7	CAWSVWREVIEQHF	TGTGCCTGGAGTGTTTGGCGGGAGGTCATCGAGCAGCACTTC